The rows below give T cell receptor beta chains drawn from one sample of a study of CD8 T cells in ankylosing spondylitis. MiXCR was run by TCRdb on the 5' RACE reads, yielding one entry per CDR3 protein. The table lists about 340,000 distinct CDR3 sequences, about 15% of them singletons. Material for sequencing was blood, either unsorted or a sorted T cell fraction (not recorded which). Receptors originate from a male donor with ankylosing spondylitis or in good health (not recorded which). Both conserved end residues are part of each CDR3.

j_gene | v_gene | CDR3aa
TRBJ2-7 | TRBV4-1 | CASSQVGRRGEQYF
TRBJ1-2 | TRBV29-1 | CSVDAYGGSNGYTF
TRBJ2-6 | TRBV20-1 | CSAPEDSGANVLTF
TRBJ1-4 | TRBV27 | CASSPQKTRGNEKLFF
TRBJ1-2 | TRBV7-2 | CASSPGPLYGYTF
TRBJ2-1 | TRBV5-5 | CASSLFFNEQFF
TRBJ1-4 | TRBV12-3/TRBV12-4 | CASSGTGPNEKLFF
TRBJ2-3 | TRBV11-2 | CASSLLGLAADTQYF
TRBJ2-2 | TRBV12-3/TRBV12-4 | CASSLVGRDTGELFF
TRBJ1-4 | TRBV6-2/TRBV6-3 | CASSYGQGGEKLFF
TRBJ2-7 | TRBV3-1 | CASSQAGLADYEQYF
TRBJ1-5 | TRBV30 | CAWSRSNQPQHF
TRBJ2-3 | TRBV12-3/TRBV12-4 | CASSGTGDTDTQYF
TRBJ1-1 | TRBV12-3/TRBV12-4 | CASSLGTGGWSEAFF
TRBJ2-1 | TRBV20-1 | CSAMAGEGDEQFF
TRBJ1-1 | TRBV12-3/TRBV12-4 | CASSLGGETEAFF
TRBJ2-7 | TRBV3-1 | CASSFLYEQYF
TRBJ1-1 | TRBV12-3/TRBV12-4 | CASRSGPMNTEAFF
TRBJ2-1 | TRBV3-1 | CASSLYSYNEQFF
TRBJ1-4 | TRBV3-1 | CASSPSSGTLGEKLFF
TRBJ2-1 | TRBV20-1 | CSARGVAGEVSNEQFF
TRBJ2-7 | TRBV5-1 | CASSLSSGTYEQYF
TRBJ2-1 | TRBV7-8 | CASSPPPSGGYNEQFF
TRBJ2-7 | TRBV5-6 | CASNPSGRPYEQYF
TRBJ1-1 | TRBV29-1 | CSFDRGGTEAFF
TRBJ1-3 | TRBV4-1 | CASSQPFVQGSKNTIYF
TRBJ2-3 | TRBV29-1 | CSTEGQRGSTDTQYF
TRBJ2-7 | TRBV20-1 | CSALNGLAGREQYF
TRBJ1-2 | TRBV6-5 | CASSSKGAYGYTF
TRBJ1-2 | TRBV14 | CASSLTRYGYTF
TRBJ1-1 | TRBV7-9 | CASSADRATEAFF
TRBJ2-1 | TRBV4-1 | CASSSRRVRDNYNEQFF
TRBJ2-4 | TRBV7-8 | CASSSQNIQYF
TRBJ2-7 | TRBV6-2/TRBV6-3 | CASWGDRPYEQYF
TRBJ2-7 | TRBV3-1 | CASSQSGGGPVAEQYF
TRBJ1-1 | TRBV3-1 | CASSPGAPEAFF
TRBJ1-1 | TRBV7-9 | CASSLETGTEAFF
TRBJ1-1 | TRBV12-3/TRBV12-4 | CASRPPGGNTEAFF
TRBJ2-3 | TRBV5-1 | CASSLEGARADTQYF
TRBJ1-6 | TRBV12-3/TRBV12-4 | CASSTGARGSPLHF
TRBJ1-2 | TRBV7-9 | CASSPQEEGGYGYTF
TRBJ2-7 | TRBV5-1 | CASSLRTGPIDEQYF
TRBJ1-6 | TRBV6-1 | CASRPGQVNNSPLHF
TRBJ2-1 | TRBV20-1 | CSARPRTSGGTREQFF
TRBJ2-7 | TRBV7-8 | CASSSPGEDEQYF
TRBJ2-2 | TRBV11-1 | CASSLVLGYRGNTGELFF
TRBJ1-1 | TRBV6-1 | CASSEARTEAFF
TRBJ2-3 | TRBV20-1 | CSASGGREGSTDTQYF
TRBJ1-1 | TRBV3-1 | CASSQDPPPGNTEAFF
TRBJ1-1 | TRBV12-3/TRBV12-4 | CASNRVYTEAFF
TRBJ2-4 | TRBV6-2/TRBV6-3 | CASSYRNIQYF
TRBJ2-5 | TRBV2 | CASKRESGRRETQYF